Following are 29 T cell receptor beta chains from one sample sequenced in a study of T cell responses to AZD1222 COVID-19 vaccine. The repertoire was sequenced with immunoSEQ multiplex PCR; TCRdb's copy has only in-frame clones and lacks some. The table records approximately 100,000 clones, around nine tenths of them present only once. The source was peripheral blood, collected on day 0 of AZD1222 vaccination. The receptor source for this set is an adult in good health.

This clone was recorded once. V usage is TRBV19 and J usage is TRBJ2-5; 9 bases line up with TRBD2. CDR3 length: 16 residues. Germline loops: CDR1 LNHDA, CDR2 SQIVND (reference sequence). Trimming cost V 2 bases and J 5 bases; bases outside gene matches: 9. The CDR3 sequence is CASSIRAASGAETQYF. The CDR3 bases are TGTGCCAGTAGTATAAGGGCGGCTAGCGGGGCGGAGACCCAGTACTTC.

CDR3 sequence reads: CASSPRKGDGNTEAFF. CDR3 DNA: TGTGCCAGCTCACCACGGAAAGGGGACGGAAACACTGAAGCTTTCTTT. The chain recombines TRBV18 with TRBJ1-1, with D possibly being TRBD1 (5 bases). Trimming left V 1 base short and J 2 bases short, with 14 bases between. Germline V CDR1 and CDR2: KGHSH, LQKENI. The CDR3 consists of 16 residues.

This rearrangement joins TRBV5-1 to TRBJ2-1; 11 positions agree with TRBD1. The germline CDR1 and CDR2 sequences are SGHRS and YFSETQ. The CDR3 extends over 15 amino acids. V lost 5 bases and J lost 5; bases outside the gene matches: 6. In nucleotides, the CDR3 is TGCGCCAGCAGACTGGGACAGGGGGACCACAATGAGCAGTTCTTC. As protein: CASRLGQGDHNEQFF. The complete variable domain, with remaining parts taken from reference TRBV5-1 and TRBJ2-1, reads KAGVTQTPRYLIKTRGQQVTLSCSPISGHRSVSWYQQTPGQGLQFLFEYFSETQRNKGNFPGRFSGRQFSNSRSEMNVSTLELGDSALYLCASRLGQGDHNEQFFGPGTRLTVL.

The chain joins TRBV18 to TRBJ1-2; 7 bases are a match to TRBD1. The J segment lost 5 bases and the V segment lost 2 bases, leaving 11 bases of the junction unmatched. CDR1 and CDR2 (germline): KGHSH, LQKENI. The CDR3 is 16 amino acids. Here the CDR3 DNA reads TGTGCCAGCTCACCAATAGACAGGGCCCTACAATATGGCTACACCTTC. It is translated as CASSPIDRALQYGYTF.

This chain connects TRBV9 to TRBJ1-2; 10 bases fit TRBD1. Trimming took 3 bases from V and 5 from J; bases not matched to a gene: 4. Per germline, CDR1 SGDLS and CDR2 YYNGEE. The CDR3 consists of 14 residues. The CDR3 sequence is CASSEDRGLYGYTF. The CDR3 nucleotides are TGTGCCAGCAGCGAAGACAGGGGGCTGTATGGCTACACCTTC.

This clone was observed a single time. The rearrangement uses TRBV7-9 and TRBJ1-2; 7 nucleotides align to TRBD1. The CDR3 runs to 13 residues. Germline lookup yields CDR1 SEHNR and CDR2 FQNEAQ (reference sequence). J was trimmed by 3 bases and V by 3 bases; bases with no gene match: 1. DNA of the CDR3: TGTGCCAGCAGCTTCGGGACAGACTATGGCTACACCTTC. Translating gives CASSFGTDYGYTF.

The chain couples TRBV5-1 to TRBJ1-2, with 7 bases fitting TRBD1. The CDR3 loop spans 13 amino acids. CDR1 and CDR2 (germline): SGHRS, YFSETQ. V shed 0 bases and J 7 bases; nucleotides not matched to a gene: 3. The CDR3 sequence is CASSLGGDSGYTF. In DNA form, the CDR3 reads TGCGCCAGCAGCTTGGGTGGGGACAGTGGCTACACCTTC.

The gene calls are TRBV5-1 and TRBJ2-3; possible D gene TRBD1, 5 bases. Trimming shortened V by 4 bases and J by 5 bases, and 14 bases separated the two germline ends. Germline V gene lookup returns CDR1 SGHRS and CDR2 YFSETQ. This CDR3 is built from 14 residues. CDR3 nucleotide sequence: TGCGCCAGCAGCACCCGGACAACAGGAGATACGCAGTATTTT. Protein: CASSTRTTGDTQYF.

The chain joins TRBV4-2 to TRBJ2-1, with D perhaps TRBD2 (5 bases). V gave up 1 base and J gave up 8 bases, with 12 bases separating them. The germline CDR1 and CDR2 sequences are LGHNA and YNFKEQ. CDR3 length: 14 amino acids. CDR3 in amino acids: CASSQGRGWDEQFF. CDR3 bases: TGTGCCAGCAGCCAAGGACGAGGGTGGGATGAGCAGTTCTTC.

The J gene is TRBJ2-5, the V gene TRBV10-3; 11 bases line up with TRBD2. This CDR3 has 17 residues. V shed 2 bases, J shed 4 bases, and the junction held 9 bases outside the gene matches. Germline CDR1 reads ENHRY; CDR2 reads SYGVKD. CDR3 sequence: CAISETRLAGLGETQYF. The CDR3 DNA is TGTGCCATCAGTGAGACACGACTAGCGGGGCTTGGAGAGACCCAGTACTTC.

Points on this clone: Other nucleotide sequences in the sample specify the same CDR3. This chain uses TRBV5-1 with TRBJ1-2; TRBD1 might be the D (5 bases). CDR3 length: 15 amino acids. Trimming stripped 0 bases from V and 0 bases from J, with 9 bases between. Germline values: CDR1 SGHRS, CDR2 YFSETQ. CDR3 sequence: CASSLVAGSNYGYTF. CDR3 DNA: TGCGCCAGCAGCTTGGTGGCAGGGTCTAACTATGGCTACACCTTC.

This clone was observed a single time. The chain links TRBV7-2 to TRBJ1-1; D perhaps matches TRBD1 (6 bases). Trimming took off 4 bases at V and 1 base at J, with 13 bases between the two ends. Germline V CDR1 and CDR2: SGHTA, FQGNSA. The CDR3 runs 15 residues. CDR3 loop: CASSWALGQNTEAFF. The CDR3 DNA sequence: TGTGCCAGCAGCTGGGCCCTGGGACAGAACACTGAAGCTTTCTTT.

The rearrangement links TRBV7-8 to TRBJ1-1; the D is unclear. V gave up 5 bases and J gave up 1 base, with 5 bases separating them. Per the germline V gene, CDR1 is SGHVS and CDR2 is FQNEAQ. The CDR3 runs 12 residues. The CDR3: CASSPWNTEAFF. The DNA of the CDR3 is TGTGCCAGCAGCCCGTGGAACACTGAAGCTTTCTTT. The full variable domain, rest sourced from reference TRBV7-8 and TRBJ1-1, is GAGVSQSPRYKVAKRGQDVALRCDPISGHVSLFWYQQALGQGPEFLTYFQNEAQLDKSGLPSDRFFAERPEGSVSTLKIQRTQQEDSAVYLCASSPWNTEAFFGQGTRLTVV.

The rearrangement joins TRBV19 to TRBJ1-5; 9 bases line up with TRBD1. The trim removed 6 bases at V and 4 bases at J, leaving 7 bases unmatched. Per the germline V gene, CDR1 is LNHDA and CDR2 is SQIVND (reference sequence). The CDR3 loop spans 15 amino acids. In nucleotides, the CDR3 is TGTGCCAGTAGCGGGACAGGGCCCTCGAATCAGCCCCAGCATTTT. Its translation: CASSGTGPSNQPQHF.

The chain joins TRBV18 to TRBJ2-1, with 9 bases fitting TRBD1. There are 13 residues in the CDR3. Germline V CDR1 and CDR2: KGHSH, LQKENI. The V gene end was trimmed by 3 bases and the J gene end by 9 bases; junction bases not matched to a gene: 3. CDR3 nucleotides: TGTGCCAGCTCACCGGGACAGGGTACTGAGCAGTTCTTC. This codes for CASSPGQGTEQFF.

Note on this clone: The sample contains more than one DNA sequence encoding this CDR3. This chain connects TRBV5-1 to TRBJ1-2, with D maybe TRBD1 (6 bases). V lost 4 bases, J lost 3 bases, and 13 bases lay in between. Germline V gene sequence: CDR1 SGHRS, CDR2 YFSETQ. The CDR3 has 14 amino acids. DNA of the CDR3: TGCGCCAGCAGCCCGTCGGGGGGCGACTATGGCTACACCTTC. Translation: CASSPSGGDYGYTF.

The chain recombines TRBV19 with TRBJ1-1, with a possible D match to TRBD1 (6 bases). This CDR3 contains 12 residues. The V and J ends lost 8 bases and 5 bases respectively, with 12 bases between them. Germline CDR1 is LNHDA and CDR2 is SQIVND (reference sequence). As DNA, the CDR3 is TGTGCCAGTTTTCTAGGGGGAACTGAAGCTTTCTTT. This gives the protein CASFLGGTEAFF.

CDR3 amino acids: CATSDRQGANQPQHF. DNA for the CDR3: TGTGCCACCAGTGATAGACAGGGGGCGAATCAGCCCCAGCATTTT. This chain connects TRBV24-1 to TRBJ1-5, with 10 bases lining up with TRBD1. Germline values: CDR1 KGHDR, CDR2 SFDVKD. V lost 3 bases and J lost 4; bases outside the gene matches: 2. This CDR3 spans 15 amino acids.

V and J are TRBV7-9 and TRBJ2-5, with D unclear. Trimming removed 4 bases at V and 1 base at J, with 19 bases between. The CDR3 spans 17 residues. Germline V gene lookup returns CDR1 SEHNR and CDR2 FQNEAQ (reference sequence). The CDR3 region has the DNA TGTGCCAGCAGCTCACCCCTATCGATGGCCCTCCAAGAGACCCAGTACTTC. It encodes CASSSPLSMALQETQYF.

The chain has TRBV7-6 and TRBJ1-2; D gene uncertain. Trimming took off 5 bases at V and 8 bases at J, with 18 bases between the two ends. The length of the CDR3 is 14 residues. Germline loops: CDR1 SGHVS, CDR2 FNYEAQ. The CDR3 protein is CASSAARRTEGYTF. The CDR3, as DNA: TGTGCCAGCAGCGCAGCACGCCGGACGGAGGGCTACACCTTC.

In DNA form, the CDR3 reads TGTGCCAGCAGCCAAGATCGACATAGTGAGAACACTGAAGCTTTCTTT. Its translation: CASSQDRHSENTEAFF. The chain is built from TRBV4-2 and TRBJ1-1; D is uncertain. Germline CDR1 reads LGHNA; CDR2 reads YNFKEQ. Between the trimmed V and J ends, which lost 0 bases and 1 base, there was a span of 12 bases. The length of the CDR3 is 16 residues.

The V and J genes are TRBV9 and TRBJ2-1; TRBD2 agrees at 12 bases. Germline V CDR1 and CDR2: SGDLS, YYNGEE. Trimming at V came to 0 bases and at J to 9 bases, leaving 7 bases not matched to a gene. The CDR3 runs to 16 residues. The CDR3 DNA reads TGTGCCAGCAGCGTAGTAGCTAGCGGGGGGGCCGGTGAGCAGTTCTTC. Translated: CASSVVASGGAGEQFF.

The chain is built from TRBV14 and TRBJ1-1, with a possible D match to TRBD1 (5 bases). This CDR3 contains 13 residues. Trimming left V 0 bases short and J 8 bases short, with 10 bases between. Germline CDR1 SGHDN, CDR2 FVKESK. DNA for the CDR3: TGTGCCAGCAGCCAAGATTTGCAGGGCGAAGCTTTCTTT. Translated, it gives CASSQDLQGEAFF.

J is TRBJ2-7 and V is TRBV2, with TRBD2 as a possible D gene (5 bases). V lost 7 bases and J lost 6, with 16 bases in between. The CDR3 covers 13 residues. Germline CDR1 reads SNHLY; CDR2 reads FYNNEI. CDR3 loop: CASTGNRDGEQYF. The CDR3 nucleotides read TGTGCCAGCACCGGGAATCGGGATGGCGAGCAGTACTTC.

V and J are TRBV5-1 and TRBJ2-2; TRBD1 agrees at 10 bases. Trimming cost V 5 bases and J 3 bases; bases outside gene matches: 10. Looked up from germline, CDR1 is SGHRS and CDR2 is YFSETQ. The CDR3 is 17 residues long. The CDR3 nucleotides read TGCGCCAGCAGACCCATGACCGGGACAGGGGACACCGGGGAGCTGTTTTTT. Protein: CASRPMTGTGDTGELFF.

V is TRBV7-2 and J is TRBJ1-4, with 8 bases aligning to TRBD1. Germline loops: CDR1 SGHTA, CDR2 FQGNSA. Unmatched junction bases numbered 13, after V lost 5 bases and J lost 8 bases. CDR3 length: 16 residues. The chain's CDR3 is CASSTNVGTGGEKLFF. The CDR3 coding sequence is TGTGCCAGCAGCACCAACGTCGGGACAGGCGGAGAAAAACTGTTTTTT.

The CDR3 nucleotides are TGTGCCAGCAGCGACCCTTCGGACAGGGCAGACTACGAGCAGTACTTC. Translated: CASSDPSDRADYEQYF. The chain joins TRBV5-6 to TRBJ2-7; 8 nucleotides align to TRBD1. This CDR3 is 16 amino acids long. The V gene end was trimmed by 4 bases and the J gene end by 3 bases; junction bases not matched to a gene: 12. Germline V gene data show CDR1 as SGHDT and CDR2 as YYEEEE.

This clone was found once. The J gene is TRBJ1-1, the V gene TRBV7-2, with D unresolved. Germline values: CDR1 SGHTA, CDR2 FQGNSA. The CDR3 extends over 14 amino acids. With 5 bases removed from V and 2 bases from J, the gap between germline ends came to 12 bases. CDR3 region: CASSLGPGNTEAFF. CDR3 sequence (DNA): TGTGCCAGCAGCCTAGGTCCCGGTAACACTGAAGCTTTCTTT.

V gene TRBV11-3 combines with J gene TRBJ2-3; D gene unclear. CDR3 length: 13 amino acids. From germline, CDR1 is SGHNT and CDR2 YENEEA. V gave up 5 bases and J gave up 2 bases, with 8 bases separating them. Here the CDR3 reads CASSPRPTDTQYF. The CDR3 coding sequence is TGTGCCAGCAGCCCTAGACCCACAGATACGCAGTATTTT.